This T cell receptor beta chain was documented in a study of blood T cell repertoires in COVID-19. J was trimmed by 10 bases and V by 6 bases; bases with no gene match: 13. The CDR3 spans 15 residues. The germline gives CDR1 LNHDA, CDR2 SQIVND (reference sequence). TCRdb's copy holds only in-frame clones and misses some; the assay was immunoSEQ multiplex PCR. The sample comprises approximately 240,000 clones, over 75% of which are singletons, and over 3% rests with the top ten. Clinical history reported by participants formed the basis on which cohorts were assigned. The receptor was derived from a woman under 30 in a cohort exposed to, infected with or recovered from COVID-19 (not recorded which). The V gene is TRBV19, the J gene TRBJ2-1, with 9 bases lining up with TRBD2. Sequencing was performed on PBMCs or T cells enriched from blood (not recorded which). In DNA, the CDR3 is TGTGCCAGTAGGCTGACTAGCGGACGGTTTGACGAGCAGTTCTTC. Its translation: CASRLTSGRFDEQFF.